Described below is a single T cell receptor (beta chain) sequence and its context. The antigen is unknown. The entry originates in a study of PD-1 blockade in classical Hodgkin lymphoma. Study-level findings and limits: By C4D1, diversity of CD4+ TCRs had risen significantly, whereas that of CD8+ TCRs had not.

Brentuximab vedotin exposure varied among the patients, all of whom had relapsed after autologous stem cell transplantation. V was pared by 8 bases and J by 2 bases, with 5 bases of the junction left unmatched. The CDR3 totals 13 residues. CDR1 and CDR2 from the germline V gene are KGHSH and LQKENI. Some clones are missing from TCRdb's copy, which holds only in-frame ones; the method was immunoSEQ multiplex PCR. The data show 90,000 to 100,000 clones, roughly 89% seen once. This clonotype was obtained from a human donor with classical Hodgkin lymphoma. The sequencing used peripheral blood mononuclear cells (PBMCs), collected at baseline. The chain has TRBV18 and TRBJ1-2, with TRBD1 identical over 7 bases. The DNA of the CDR3 is TGTGCCAGCACCTCGACAGGGAACTATGGCTACACCTTC. Amino acids: CASTSTGNYGYTF.